These T cell receptor beta chains were read from a single sample in a study of cytotoxic CD8 clonotypes in ibrutinib-treated CLL. Clones were read by immunoSEQ multiplex PCR, and TCRdb kept only the in-frame ones, dropping some. This table has under 200,000 clones, more than 80% appearing once. The source was PBMCs, collected after 24 months of ibrutinib treatment. The receptors here all came from a human donor with chronic lymphocytic leukemia. The CDR3 runs from the conserved cysteine through the conserved F or W. D genes are given only for firm matches. Size values are once, few and many counts, or a class for expanded clones, and some rows have none.

clone_size: -; d_call: TRBD2; j_call: TRBJ2-5; v_call: TRBV6-5; cdr3_nt: TGTGCCAGCAGTTCGGGACTAGCGGGAGGGCAAGAGACCCAGTACTTC; cdr3_aa: CASSSGLAGGQETQYF
clone_size: -; d_call: TRBD2; j_call: TRBJ2-3; v_call: TRBV28; cdr3_nt: TGTGCCAGCATCCCAGGGACTAGCGGGGGACCCCCCCAAGATACGCAGTATTTT; cdr3_aa: CASIPGTSGGPPQDTQYF
clone_size: once; d_call: -; j_call: TRBJ2-6; v_call: TRBV6-5; cdr3_nt: TGTGCCAGCAGTTACAGGGGCTCTGGGGCCAACGTCCTGACTTTC; cdr3_aa: CASSYRGSGANVLTF
clone_size: -; d_call: -; j_call: TRBJ2-6; v_call: TRBV5-6; cdr3_nt: TGTGCCAGCAGGGGCCTGGGGAACTCTGGGGCCAACGTCCTGACTTTC; cdr3_aa: CASRGLGNSGANVLTF
clone_size: once; d_call: -; j_call: TRBJ2-7; v_call: TRBV5-8; cdr3_nt: TGTGCCAGCAGCTTTAAGCCGCCCAACTCCTACGAGCAGTACTTC; cdr3_aa: CASSFKPPNSYEQYF
clone_size: -; d_call: -; j_call: TRBJ2-5; v_call: TRBV5-1; cdr3_nt: TGCGCCAGCAGCCCCTTGGCGAAAGAGACCCAGTACTTC; cdr3_aa: CASSPLAKETQYF
clone_size: -; d_call: TRBD2; j_call: TRBJ2-2; v_call: TRBV5-1; cdr3_nt: TGCGCCAGCAGCCTTCAGGGAGGGACCGGGGAGCTGTTTTTT; cdr3_aa: CASSLQGGTGELFF
clone_size: -; d_call: -; j_call: TRBJ2-7; v_call: TRBV6-5; cdr3_nt: TGTGCCAGCAACGAGTTGGGGGGCGAGCAGTACTTC; cdr3_aa: CASNELGGEQYF
clone_size: -; d_call: -; j_call: TRBJ1-2; v_call: TRBV27; cdr3_nt: TGTGCCAGCAGTCCCCCTTTAGGTGTTGGCTACACCTTC; cdr3_aa: CASSPPLGVGYTF
clone_size: -; d_call: -; j_call: TRBJ2-5; v_call: TRBV7-2; cdr3_nt: TGTGCCAGCAGCTTTACAGGGACCTACCAAGAGACCCAGTACTTC; cdr3_aa: CASSFTGTYQETQYF
clone_size: -; d_call: -; j_call: TRBJ1-2; v_call: TRBV28; cdr3_nt: TGTGCCAGCAGTATCGGGGGCAGAATAAATGGCTACACCTTC; cdr3_aa: CASSIGGRINGYTF
clone_size: -; d_call: -; j_call: TRBJ1-2; v_call: TRBV11-2; cdr3_nt: TGTGCCAGCAGCTTCGGTGGTAGTGGCTACACCTTC; cdr3_aa: CASSFGGSGYTF
clone_size: once; d_call: -; j_call: TRBJ2-1; v_call: TRBV11-2; cdr3_nt: TGTGCCAGCAGCTTAGACCAGGGGTTCTACAATGAGCAGTTCTTC; cdr3_aa: CASSLDQGFYNEQFF
clone_size: -; d_call: TRBD2; j_call: TRBJ2-2; v_call: TRBV19; cdr3_nt: TGTGCCAGTACTCCTCCGGGACTAGCCGCCGGGGAGCTGTTTTTT; cdr3_aa: CASTPPGLAAGELFF
clone_size: -; d_call: TRBD2; j_call: TRBJ2-7; v_call: TRBV2; cdr3_nt: TGTGCCAGCAGTAATAGCGGGGGGCCTTACGAGCAGTACTTC; cdr3_aa: CASSNSGGPYEQYF
clone_size: -; d_call: -; j_call: TRBJ1-2; v_call: TRBV7-2; cdr3_nt: TGTGCCAGCAGCTTAGATAGGATTGGCTACACCTTC; cdr3_aa: CASSLDRIGYTF
clone_size: -; d_call: TRBD1; j_call: TRBJ1-3; v_call: TRBV15; cdr3_nt: TGTGCCACCAGCAGAATTAGACAGGGGTTAAACACCATATATTTT; cdr3_aa: CATSRIRQGLNTIYF
clone_size: -; d_call: -; j_call: TRBJ1-2; v_call: TRBV30; cdr3_nt: TGTGCCTGGAGTCCCCCCGCTAACTATGGCTACACCTTC; cdr3_aa: CAWSPPANYGYTF
clone_size: -; d_call: TRBD2; j_call: TRBJ2-1; v_call: TRBV5-1; cdr3_nt: TGCGCCAGCAGCTTGCTTCGCAGGGAGGGCGATGAGCAGTTCTTC; cdr3_aa: CASSLLRREGDEQFF
clone_size: -; d_call: TRBD1; j_call: TRBJ1-2; v_call: TRBV4-2; cdr3_nt: TGTGCCAGCAGCCTTTCCGGACAGGGGGCGGGAAAGAAAGGCTACACCTTC; cdr3_aa: CASSLSGQGAGKKGYTF
clone_size: -; d_call: TRBD1; j_call: TRBJ1-2; v_call: TRBV28; cdr3_nt: TGTGCCAGCAGTCTAACCCGACAGGGGAGCGGCTACACCTTC; cdr3_aa: CASSLTRQGSGYTF
clone_size: -; d_call: TRBD1; j_call: TRBJ2-7; v_call: TRBV6-5; cdr3_nt: TGTGCCAGCTGGACGGTGGGGACAGGGGTCTACGAGCAGTACTTC; cdr3_aa: CASWTVGTGVYEQYF
clone_size: -; d_call: -; j_call: TRBJ2-5; v_call: TRBV27; cdr3_nt: TGTGCCAGCAGTTCCCGTTCAAAGACCCAGTACTTC; cdr3_aa: CASSSRSKTQYF
clone_size: -; d_call: TRBD2; j_call: TRBJ2-3; v_call: TRBV27; cdr3_nt: TGTGCCAGCAGTGCCCTACTAGCGGGAGGGCGCACAGATACGCAGTATTTT; cdr3_aa: CASSALLAGGRTDTQYF
clone_size: -; d_call: -; j_call: TRBJ2-7; v_call: TRBV6-5; cdr3_nt: TGTGCCAGCGGGGGTCAGGGTTCCTCCTACGAGCAGTACTTC; cdr3_aa: CASGGQGSSYEQYF
clone_size: -; d_call: TRBD1; j_call: TRBJ1-5; v_call: TRBV6-5; cdr3_nt: TGTGCCAGCAGCTTTAGACAGGGAGGTCAGCCCCAGCATTTT; cdr3_aa: CASSFRQGGQPQHF
clone_size: -; d_call: -; j_call: TRBJ1-5; v_call: TRBV18; cdr3_nt: TGTGCCAGCTCACCTGGGATTAGGAATCAGCCCCAGCATTTT; cdr3_aa: CASSPGIRNQPQHF
clone_size: -; d_call: -; j_call: TRBJ2-7; v_call: TRBV7-5; cdr3_nt: TGTGCCAGAAGCTCTACTTTTTGCTCCTACGAGCAGTACTTC; cdr3_aa: CARSSTFCSYEQYF
clone_size: -; d_call: TRBD1; j_call: TRBJ1-2; v_call: TRBV6-6; cdr3_nt: TGTGCCAGCAGTACTACAGGGGACTATGGCTACACCTTC; cdr3_aa: CASSTTGDYGYTF
clone_size: -; d_call: TRBD2; j_call: TRBJ2-7; v_call: TRBV29-1; cdr3_nt: TGCAGCGTCGCCTCTAGCGGGAGGCTCTACGAGCAGTACTTC; cdr3_aa: CSVASSGRLYEQYF
clone_size: -; d_call: -; j_call: TRBJ2-3; v_call: TRBV29-1; cdr3_nt: TGCAGCGTTACCCCCCTACGGAAAAGCACAGATACGCAGTATTTT; cdr3_aa: CSVTPLRKSTDTQYF
clone_size: once; d_call: TRBD1; j_call: TRBJ1-1; v_call: TRBV29-1; cdr3_nt: TGCAGCGTTGACGACAGGGGCCTCCCGAACACTGAAGCTTTCTTT; cdr3_aa: CSVDDRGLPNTEAFF
clone_size: -; d_call: -; j_call: TRBJ2-7; v_call: TRBV5-1; cdr3_nt: TGCGCCAGCAGCTACCGACAGCACCAAACGAGGGAGCAGTACTTC; cdr3_aa: CASSYRQHQTREQYF
clone_size: -; d_call: -; j_call: TRBJ1-1; v_call: TRBV7-2; cdr3_nt: TGTGCCAGCAGCTACGGGGGCGCGTACACTGAAGCTTTCTTT; cdr3_aa: CASSYGGAYTEAFF
clone_size: once; d_call: -; j_call: TRBJ1-4; v_call: TRBV4-1; cdr3_nt: TGCGCCAGCAGCCAATATAAGATTAATGAAAAACTGTTTTTT; cdr3_aa: CASSQYKINEKLFF
clone_size: once; d_call: -; j_call: TRBJ2-5; v_call: TRBV21-1; cdr3_nt: TGTGCCAGCAGCAGAATGGGACAGGGGGACCAAGAGACCCAGTACTTC; cdr3_aa: CASSRMGQGDQETQYF
clone_size: many; d_call: TRBD2; j_call: TRBJ2-4; v_call: TRBV9; cdr3_nt: TGTGCCAGCAGCGTAGGGGAGGGAATTGGGGCCAAAAACATTCAGTACTTC; cdr3_aa: CASSVGEGIGAKNIQYF
clone_size: once; d_call: -; j_call: TRBJ1-1; v_call: TRBV4-2; cdr3_nt: TGTGCCAGCAGCCAAGGAGGGATCTTAGGGGCGGTCCACACTGAAGCTTTCTTT; cdr3_aa: CASSQGGILGAVHTEAFF
clone_size: -; d_call: -; j_call: TRBJ1-3; v_call: TRBV5-4; cdr3_nt: TGTGCCAGCAGCTTATTGCAGAGCTCTGGAAACACCATATATTTT; cdr3_aa: CASSLLQSSGNTIYF
clone_size: once; d_call: -; j_call: TRBJ1-2; v_call: TRBV6-1; cdr3_nt: TGTGCCAGCAGTGGTTGGGCTTTCTTC; cdr3_aa: CASSGWAFF
clone_size: few; d_call: -; j_call: TRBJ1-4; v_call: TRBV5-1; cdr3_nt: TGCGCCAGCAGCACAACTGGGGGAAATGAAAAACTGTTTTTT; cdr3_aa: CASSTTGGNEKLFF
clone_size: -; d_call: -; j_call: TRBJ2-5; v_call: TRBV9; cdr3_nt: TGTGCCAGCAGCGTAGGGGACGGGAGATGGGTCGAGGAGACCCAGTACTTC; cdr3_aa: CASSVGDGRWVEETQYF
clone_size: -; d_call: -; j_call: TRBJ1-5; v_call: TRBV6-1; cdr3_nt: TGTGCCAGCACGGGGGGGGGTCAGCCCCAGCATTTT; cdr3_aa: CASTGGGQPQHF